Each of the 27 T cell receptor beta chains below was sequenced from the same sample in a study of T cell responses to AZD1222 COVID-19 vaccine. Here immunoSEQ multiplex PCR was the method, and the copy in TCRdb shows in-frame clones only, minus some. The data contain over 150,000 clones, approximately 90% of them singletons. The source was peripheral blood, collected on day 0 of MenACWY control vaccination. Source of these receptors: an adult in good health.

The V call is TRBV5-1, the J call TRBJ2-1; a possible D gene is TRBD1 (6 bases). Germline CDR1 reads SGHRS; CDR2 reads YFSETQ. CDR3 size: 15 residues. Deletions cut 1 base from V and 4 bases from J, with 12 bases between. CDR3 region: CASSLQTTGYNEQFF. DNA for the CDR3: TGCGCCAGCAGCTTGCAGACGACAGGATACAATGAGCAGTTCTTC.

The chain is built from TRBV15 and TRBJ2-1; 16 bases line up with TRBD2. The CDR3 contains 19 residues. With 3 bases clipped from V and 7 bases from J, the junction kept 12 bases outside the gene matches. Germline loops: CDR1 LNHNV, CDR2 YYDKDF (reference sequence). The CDR3 loop is CATSRGLAGGLSLRNEQFF. CDR3 sequence (DNA): TGTGCCACCAGCAGGGGACTAGCGGGAGGGCTCTCCCTGAGGAATGAGCAGTTCTTC.

This chain joins TRBV11-2 and TRBJ2-7; a possible D gene is TRBD2 (6 bases). Germline V gene lookup returns CDR1 SGHAT and CDR2 FQNNGV. There are 16 residues in the CDR3. With 0 bases removed from V and 0 bases from J, the gap between germline ends came to 12 bases. The CDR3 region is CASSLEGGVNSYEQYF. CDR3 sequence (DNA): TGTGCCAGCAGCTTAGAAGGAGGGGTGAACTCCTACGAGCAGTACTTC.

This chain links TRBV24-1 with TRBJ2-7; tentative D call: TRBD2 (5 bases). The CDR3 extends over 14 amino acids. Deletions cut 3 bases from V and 0 bases from J, with 8 bases between. Germline V gene data show CDR1 as KGHDR and CDR2 as SFDVKD. As DNA, the CDR3 is TGTGCCACCAGTGATAAGGCGGGCTCCTACGAGCAGTACTTC. It yields the protein CATSDKAGSYEQYF.

This clone was seen a few times. The chain employs TRBV10-3 and TRBJ2-5; the D gene is possibly TRBD2 (5 bases). CDR1 and CDR2 from the germline V gene are ENHRY and SYGVKD. V lost 0 bases and J 4 bases, leaving 6 bases between the germline ends. This CDR3 has 13 residues. The CDR3 sequence is CAISESAGETQYF. The CDR3 nucleotides are TGTGCCATCAGTGAGTCGGCGGGAGAGACCCAGTACTTC.

This chain joins TRBV5-1 and TRBJ1-6, with D maybe TRBD1 (5 bases). Germline-derived CDR1 and CDR2 are SGHRS and YFSETQ. The V end was cut by 8 bases, the J end by 4 bases, with 10 bases between. This CDR3 comprises 13 residues. The CDR3 sequence is CASRGGYNSPLHF. The CDR3 DNA sequence: TGCGCCAGTCGCGGGGGGTATAATTCACCCCTCCACTTT. Full variable domain (rest looked up from reference TRBV5-1 and TRBJ1-6): KAGVTQTPRYLIKTRGQQVTLSCSPISGHRSVSWYQQTPGQGLQFLFEYFSETQRNKGNFPGRFSGRQFSNSRSEMNVSTLELGDSALYLCASRGGYNSPLHFGNGTRLTVT.

The gene calls are TRBV15 and TRBJ2-1; D is uncertain. V dropped 4 bases and J dropped 2 bases, with 21 bases sitting between them. The length of the CDR3 is 18 residues. Germline assignment: CDR1 LNHNV and CDR2 YYDKDF (reference sequence). The CDR3 loop is CATSKGRTLKKAYNEQFF. CDR3 in DNA: TGTGCCACCAGCAAAGGGCGGACGCTAAAAAAAGCCTACAATGAGCAGTTCTTC.

V is TRBV13 and J is TRBJ2-7, with 7 bases identical to TRBD2. In germline, CDR1 is PRHDT, CDR2 FYEKMQ (reference sequence). V was pared by 5 bases and J by 9 bases, with 7 bases of the junction left unmatched. This CDR3 has 12 amino acids. In nucleotides, the CDR3 is TGTGCCAGCAGCCCGGGAGGTGGCCCGCAGTACTTC. As protein: CASSPGGGPQYF.

The rearrangement joins TRBV27 to TRBJ1-3; the D gene is possibly TRBD1 (6 bases). V dropped 3 bases and J dropped 4 bases, with 16 bases sitting between them. Germline CDR1 is MNHEY and CDR2 is SMNVEV (reference sequence). CDR3 length equals 16 residues. The CDR3 nucleotides read TGTGCCAGCAGTTTCCCCGGCAGGGGTTGGGGAAACACCATATATTTT. This sequence encodes CASSFPGRGWGNTIYF.

The chain links TRBV29-1 to TRBJ1-3; D remains ambiguous. Germline CDR1 reads SQVTM; CDR2 reads ANQGSEA. The V gene lost 7 bases and the J gene lost 4 bases, with 14 bases spanning the gap. The CDR3 length is 13 residues. The CDR3 spells CSGMKGSGNTIYF. The CDR3 nucleotides read TGCAGCGGGATGAAGGGTTCGGGAAACACCATATATTTT.

The gene calls are TRBV3-1 (or the pseudogene TRBV3-2) and TRBJ2-2; 8 bases map to TRBD2. Trimming removed 1 base from V and 4 bases from J; junction bases left unmatched: 2. Germline V gene lookup returns CDR1 LGHDT and CDR2 YNNKEL (reference sequence). The CDR3 contains 15 residues. This CDR3 reads CASSQAGGFTGELFF. CDR3 coding DNA: TGTGCCAGCAGCCAAGCGGGAGGGTTCACCGGGGAGCTGTTTTTT.

CDR3 region: CASSLDGGLQETQYF. CDR3 coding DNA: TGTGCCAGCAGCTTAGATGGAGGGTTACAAGAGACCCAGTACTTC. The J gene is TRBJ2-5, the V gene TRBV11-3, with D perhaps matching TRBD2 (6 bases). The CDR3 consists of 15 residues. Trimming removed 0 bases at V and 2 bases at J, with 10 bases between. Germline V lookup: CDR1 SGHNT, CDR2 YENEEA.

The chain has TRBV30 and TRBJ2-1, with 13 bases fitting TRBD2. J gave up 8 bases and V 0 bases, and 10 bases lay outside the gene matches. Per germline, CDR1 GTSNPN and CDR2 SVGIG (reference sequence). CDR3 length: 17 amino acids. CDR3 sequence: CAWSVRLTSGRAYEQFF. CDR3 DNA: TGTGCCTGGAGTGTACGTCTCACTAGCGGGAGGGCCTATGAGCAGTTCTTC.

V and J are TRBV5-6 and TRBJ1-4, with D tentatively TRBD1 (5 bases). Germline V gene sequence: CDR1 SGHDT, CDR2 YYEEEE. Trimming stripped 0 bases from V and 10 bases from J, with 19 bases between. This CDR3 is 16 amino acids long. CDR3 region: CASSLVGNQGGGKLFF. The CDR3 nucleotides read TGTGCCAGCAGCTTGGTGGGCAATCAGGGTGGGGGAAAACTGTTTTTT. The whole variable domain, remainder taken from reference TRBV5-6 and TRBJ1-4, is DAGVTQSPTHLIKTRGQQVTLRCSPKSGHDTVSWYQQALGQGPQFIFQYYEEEERQRGNFPDRFSGHQFPNYSSELNVNALLLGDSALYLCASSLVGNQGGGKLFFGSGTQLSVL.

V is TRBV5-4 and J is TRBJ2-3; TRBD2 matches at 8 bases. V was clipped by 4 bases and J by 0 bases; unmatched bases: 10. Germline V lookup: CDR1 SGHNT, CDR2 YYREEE (reference sequence). The CDR3 totals 17 residues. This chain's CDR3 is CASSHGGGSSSTDTQYF. The CDR3 region has the DNA TGTGCCAGCAGCCACGGGGGGGGTTCCTCTAGCACAGATACGCAGTATTTT.

This chain uses TRBV19 with TRBJ1-2; D call uncertain. CDR3 length equals 11 residues. CDR1 and CDR2 from the germline V gene are LNHDA and SQIVND (reference sequence). Deletions cut 4 bases from V and 1 base from J, with 1 base between. The CDR3 loop reads CASSNNYGYTF. CDR3 nucleotides: TGTGCCAGTAGTAATAACTATGGCTACACCTTC. The full variable domain, completed using reference TRBV19 and TRBJ1-2, is DGGITQSPKYLFRKEGQNVTLSCEQNLNHDAMYWYRQDPGQGLRLIYYSQIVNDFQKGDIAEGYSVSREKKESFPLTVTSAQKNPTAFYLCASSNNYGYTFGSGTRLTVV.

The chain combines TRBV21-1 with TRBJ2-7; the D segment call TRBD1 is taken from the table without a DNA check. TRBV21-1 is recorded as a pseudogene. This CDR3 is 14 amino acids long. The CDR3 region is CASRQGEWGYEQYF. CDR3 in DNA: TGTGCCAGCAGGCAGGGGGAGTGGGGCTACGAGCAGTACTTC.

This clone was found once. The chain recombines TRBV7-8 with TRBJ2-7; D perhaps matches TRBD2 (5 bases). The V end was cut by 2 bases, the J end by 5 bases, with 10 bases between. Per the germline V gene, CDR1 is SGHVS and CDR2 is FQNEAQ. CDR3 size: 13 residues. For the CDR3, the DNA is TGTGCCAGCAGCTTAAGAGGGTTCGACGAGCAGTACTTC. Translating it yields CASSLRGFDEQYF.

The chain couples TRBV7-8 to TRBJ1-3, with D hard to call. This CDR3 has 18 amino acids. Between the trimmed V and J ends, which lost 1 base and 0 bases, there was a span of 16 bases. The germline gives CDR1 SGHVS, CDR2 FQNEAQ. The CDR3 nucleotides are TGTGCCAGCAGCTTAGTGTCCGCGTCCCCGCTCTCTGGAAACACCATATATTTT. Translated: CASSLVSASPLSGNTIYF.

The V gene is TRBV5-4, the J gene TRBJ1-1; no clear D. The CDR3 is 14 residues long. Germline lookup yields CDR1 SGHNT and CDR2 YYREEE (reference sequence). V was trimmed by 0 bases and J by 7 bases, leaving 13 bases between them. CDR3 bases: TGTGCCAGCAGCTTGGACGCGGGGAGTCGTGAAGCTTTCTTT. This translates into CASSLDAGSREAFF.

This chain connects TRBV28 to TRBJ1-4; 9 bases fit TRBD1. This CDR3 is 15 amino acids long. Germline CDR1 and CDR2: MDHEN and SYDVKM. With V trimmed by 5 bases and J by 8 bases, 9 bases remained unmatched. CDR3 sequence: CASSSTGTGWEKLFF. The DNA of the CDR3 is TGTGCCAGCAGTAGCACCGGGACAGGGTGGGAAAAACTGTTTTTT.

V gene TRBV5-4 combines with J gene TRBJ1-5; D might be TRBD1 (6 bases). The V and J ends lost 4 bases and 0 bases respectively, with 11 bases between them. The germline V gene has CDR1 SGHNT and CDR2 YYREEE (reference sequence). The CDR3 has 15 residues. The DNA of the CDR3 is TGTGCCAGCAGCAAACAGGGTAATAGCAATCAGCCCCAGCATTTT. As protein: CASSKQGNSNQPQHF.

CDR3 nucleotide sequence: TGTGCCAGTAGTCCCCGCCCGGGCAGATACGAGCAGTACTTC. Amino acids: CASSPRPGRYEQYF. The chain links TRBV19 to TRBJ2-7; D ambiguous. The CDR3 length is 14 residues. Trimming removed 5 bases from V and 4 bases from J, with 15 bases in between. Germline CDR1 reads LNHDA; CDR2 reads SQIVND (reference sequence).

V and J are TRBV28 and TRBJ2-1, with D perhaps TRBD1 (5 bases). The V gene's germline CDR1 is MDHEN and CDR2 SYDVKM. V shed 5 bases and J shed 5 bases, with 16 bases lying between them. The CDR3 has 15 amino acids. The CDR3 here is CASSRSGISNNEQFF. CDR3 in DNA: TGTGCCAGCAGTCGTTCAGGGATATCCAACAATGAGCAGTTCTTC.

This clone appeared a single time. The CDR3 bases are TGTGCCAGTACCCCGGGACAGAGCTCCTACGAGCAGTACTTC. As protein: CASTPGQSSYEQYF. The chain carries TRBV19 and TRBJ2-7; 7 nucleotides agree with TRBD1. Germline V lookup: CDR1 LNHDA, CDR2 SQIVND (reference sequence). J lost 0 bases, V lost 7 bases, and 6 bases had no gene match. The CDR3 has 14 residues. The variable domain in full, completed from reference TRBV19 and TRBJ2-7, reads DGGITQSPKYLFRKEGQNVTLSCEQNLNHDAMYWYRQDPGQGLRLIYYSQIVNDFQKGDIAEGYSVSREKKESFPLTVTSAQKNPTAFYLCASTPGQSSYEQYFGPGTRLTVT.

This rearrangement joins TRBV28 to TRBJ2-7, with D possibly matching TRBD2 (6 bases). This CDR3 region has 15 residues. The V and J ends lost 7 bases and 8 bases respectively, with 24 bases between them. Germline assignment: CDR1 MDHEN and CDR2 SYDVKM. CDR3 DNA: TGTGCCAGCAAGAGGGCTGGGACTCCCCCGTCTCAGCAGTACTTC. Translating it yields CASKRAGTPPSQQYF. The entire variable domain, with the rest obtained from reference TRBV28 and TRBJ2-7, is as follows: DVKVTQSSRYLVKRTGEKVFLECVQDMDHENMFWYRQDPGLGLRLIYFSYDVKMKEKGDIPEGYSVSREKKERFSLILESASTNQTSMYLCASKRAGTPPSQQYFGPGTRLTVT.

The chain combines TRBV7-3 with TRBJ2-3, with a weak D call TRBD2 (6 bases). CDR3 size: 15 residues. Germline V gene lookup returns CDR1 SGHTA and CDR2 FQGTGA. V gave up 5 bases and J gave up 1 base, with 13 bases separating them. CDR3 nucleotides: TGTGCCAGCAGCGCCCAGACGGGAGGCACAGATACGCAGTATTTT. It is translated as CASSAQTGGTDTQYF.